The present entry profiles one T cell receptor beta chain with its context. The antigen is undetermined. This CDR3 region has 14 residues. Germline V gene lookup returns CDR1 SEHNR and CDR2 FQNEAQ (reference sequence). V lost 6 bases, J lost 2 bases, and 2 bases stayed unmatched. TCRdb independently ran MiXCR on the reads; one entry per CDR3 protein. The top ten clones hold more than 50% of a sample with 200,000 to 250,000 distinct CDR3 sequences, 30% to 45% of them seen once. This sample was taken from a study of T cell repertoires in cytomegalovirus infection. The source of this sequence is a human donor in good health (CMV status not recorded). Some clones in this sample may be carry-over from other donors' samples. The genes are TRBV7-9 and TRBJ2-5; 11 nucleotides align to TRBD1. The material sequenced was CD8+ T cells from cultured PBMCs, taken from culture after CMV antigen stimulation. The DNA of the CDR3 is TGTGCCAGCAGATGGGACAGGGGGCAAGAGACCCAGTACTTC. Protein product: CASRWDRGQETQYF.